These 28 T cell receptor beta chains were sequenced from one sample in a study of CD8 T cells in Susac syndrome. RNA amounts of about 0.5 to 1 ug underwent reverse transcription with random hexamers. TCRdb re-analysed the immunoSEQ multiplex PCR reads in MiXCR, keeping a single row per CDR3 protein. The data hold approximately 190,000 distinct CDR3 sequences, with nearly 97% observed a single time. Sample: CD4+ T cells from PBMCs. These receptors came from a human donor with Susac syndrome.

The chain links TRBV18 to TRBJ2-1, with TRBD2 matching over 7 bases. The ends lost 3 bases at V and 7 bases at J; junction bases unmatched: 3. CDR1 and CDR2 from the germline V gene are KGHSH and LQKENI. The CDR3 consists of 13 residues. CDR3 sequence reads: CASSPTSTNEQFF. The CDR3 DNA follows: TGTGCCAGCTCACCGACTAGCACGAATGAGCAGTTCTTC.

The V call is TRBV20-1, the J call TRBJ2-6; 10 bases match TRBD2. This CDR3 is built from 15 residues. CDR1 is DFQATT and CDR2 is SNEGSKA in the germline V gene (reference sequence). With V trimmed by 4 bases and J by 2 bases, 2 bases remained unmatched. CDR3 in amino acids: CSAKAGGAGANVLTF. CDR3 coding DNA: TGCAGTGCTAAAGCGGGGGGGGCTGGGGCCAACGTCCTGACTTTC.

The chain combines TRBV18 with TRBJ2-1; TRBD1 matches 8 bases. Per germline, CDR1 KGHSH and CDR2 LQKENI. The J segment lost 4 bases and the V segment lost 4 bases, leaving 6 bases of the junction unmatched. CDR3 size: 15 residues. This chain's CDR3 is CASSLGQVMYNEQFF. CDR3 coding DNA: TGTGCCAGCTCACTGGGACAGGTCATGTACAATGAGCAGTTCTTC.

V and J are TRBV12-3 or TRBV12-4 and TRBJ1-5; D not certain. The ends were cut back, 3 bases at V and 5 bases at J, with 23 bases in the middle. The CDR3 is made up of 18 amino acids. CDR3 in DNA: TGTGCCAGCAGTTTGGGTGGGCAAACACAAGCCGGTCATCAGCCCCAGCATTTT. It encodes CASSLGGQTQAGHQPQHF.

The chain recombines TRBV3-1 with TRBJ2-1, with 9 bases aligning to TRBD2. Per the germline V gene, CDR1 is LGHDT and CDR2 is YNNKEL (reference sequence). The CDR3 length is 15 residues. V lost 0 bases and J lost 12; bases outside the gene matches: 9. CDR3 loop: CASSQDVSGGRGQFF. DNA for the CDR3: TGTGCCAGCAGCCAAGATGTGAGCGGGGGGAGGGGGCAGTTCTTC.

This clonotype is a singleton in its sample. The chain links TRBV25-1 to TRBJ2-1; a possible D gene is TRBD2 (5 bases). CDR1 MGHDK and CDR2 SYGVNS come from the germline V gene. This CDR3 contains 14 residues. Trimming stripped 1 base from V and 4 bases from J, with 8 bases between. CDR3 sequence: CASSELRVYNEQFF. DNA for the CDR3: TGTGCCAGCAGTGAATTGAGGGTTTACAATGAGCAGTTCTTC.

The gene calls are TRBV30 and TRBJ2-2; no reliable D call. Deletions cut 3 bases from V and 2 bases from J, with 7 bases between. This CDR3 contains 13 residues. CDR1 and CDR2 from the germline V gene are GTSNPN and SVGIG (reference sequence). CDR3 protein: CAWSPYNTGELFF. The CDR3 DNA sequence: TGTGCCTGGAGCCCCTATAACACCGGGGAGCTGTTTTTT.

The J gene is TRBJ2-3, the V gene TRBV12-3 or TRBV12-4; 9 bases are a match to TRBD2. The CDR3 totals 15 residues. J lost 6 bases, V lost 3 bases, and 7 bases had no gene match. CDR3 region: CASSFSGGRGDTQYF. The CDR3 DNA reads as TGTGCCAGCAGTTTTAGCGGGGGAAGGGGGGATACGCAGTATTTT.

The chain joins TRBV12-2 to TRBJ2-7; the table assigns TRBD2, which was not confirmed against the DNA. TRBV12-2 is termed a pseudogene. The CDR3 extends over 13 amino acids. As DNA, the CDR3 is TGTGCAAGTGTGGGCCCCTTCACCTACGAGCAGTACTTC. Protein product: CASVGPFTYEQYF.

The chain combines TRBV29-1 with TRBJ1-2; D not certain. The CDR3 runs to 14 residues. CDR1 is SQVTM, CDR2 ANQGSEA, per germline. V lost 7 bases and J lost 4, with 19 bases in between. The CDR3 reads CSANGEGGFYGYTF. The CDR3 coding sequence is TGCAGCGCCAATGGGGAGGGAGGTTTCTATGGCTACACCTTC.

V usage is TRBV5-1 and J usage is TRBJ2-1; TRBD2 matches at 9 bases. Germline lookup yields CDR1 SGHRS and CDR2 YFSETQ. The CDR3 has 16 residues. The V segment lost 2 bases and the J segment 4 bases; nucleotides outside the gene matches: 7. CDR3 bases: TGCGCCAGCAGCTTAAGAGCGGGGGGCGATTACAATGAGCAGTTCTTC. Amino acid sequence: CASSLRAGGDYNEQFF.

The chain combines TRBV7-2 with TRBJ2-5, with D perhaps matching TRBD1 or TRBD2 (6 bases each). V gave up 5 bases and J gave up 4 bases, with 14 bases separating them. The CDR3 loop spans 14 amino acids. The germline CDR1 and CDR2 sequences are SGHTA and FQGNSA. The CDR3 is CASSPLTGAETQYF. DNA of the CDR3: TGTGCCAGCAGCCCATTAACGGGGGCAGAGACCCAGTACTTC.

This chain connects TRBV5-1 to TRBJ2-7; D possibly corresponds to TRBD1 (6 bases). The germline V gene encodes CDR1 SGHRS and CDR2 YFSETQ. Trimming stripped 0 bases from V and 3 bases from J, with 13 bases between. There are 15 residues in the CDR3. The CDR3 loop is CASSLVQGTNYEQYF. The CDR3 region has the DNA TGCGCCAGCAGCTTGGTTCAGGGGACAAACTACGAGCAGTACTTC.

The chain recombines TRBV19 with TRBJ1-1; 9 positions match TRBD1. The trim removed 2 bases at V and 2 bases at J, leaving 0 bases unmatched. CDR1 is LNHDA, CDR2 SQIVND, per germline (reference sequence). This CDR3 has 14 amino acids. The CDR3 coding sequence is TGTGCCAGTAGTATAACAGGGGGCAACACTGAAGCTTTCTTT. Its protein is CASSITGGNTEAFF.

This chain joins TRBV7-3 and TRBJ2-5; no definite D call. The CDR3 loop spans 15 amino acids. V lost 5 bases to trimming and J lost 4 bases, with 17 bases between them. The germline V gene has CDR1 SGHTA and CDR2 FQGTGA. The CDR3 region is CASSPNGRSSETQYF. The DNA for the CDR3 is TGTGCCAGCAGCCCCAATGGCCGATCTTCAGAGACCCAGTACTTC.

The CDR3 region is CSVEDRTVQETQYF. CDR3 nucleotides: TGCAGCGTTGAAGACAGGACAGTCCAAGAGACCCAGTACTTC. This chain connects TRBV29-1 to TRBJ2-5, with D perhaps TRBD1 (6 bases). Germline V gives CDR1 SQVTM, CDR2 ANQGSEA. The CDR3 extends over 14 amino acids. Trimming pared 0 bases from V and 1 base from J, leaving 9 bases between.

This chain connects TRBV5-4 to TRBJ2-3; TRBD2 matches at 15 bases. Germline-derived CDR1 and CDR2 are SGHNT and YYREEE (reference sequence). The V gene end was trimmed by 3 bases and the J gene end by 3 bases; junction bases not matched to a gene: 5. The CDR3 covers 17 residues. The CDR3 DNA follows: TGTGCCAGCAGCTCGGGACTAGCGGGGGGCCTTACAGATACGCAGTATTTT. Translating it yields CASSSGLAGGLTDTQYF.

The chain uses TRBV20-1 and TRBJ1-1; tentatively, D is TRBD1 (5 bases). Trimming took 0 bases from V and 3 from J, leaving 14 bases between them. This CDR3 is built from 15 residues. The germline CDR1 and CDR2 sequences are DFQATT and SNEGSKA (reference sequence). CDR3 in DNA: TGCAGTGCTAGAGAAACCCAGGGTTGGTACACTGAAGCTTTCTTT. This sequence encodes CSARETQGWYTEAFF.

This rearrangement joins TRBV15 to TRBJ2-5; D unclear. Germline loops: CDR1 LNHNV, CDR2 YYDKDF (reference sequence). The V end lost 0 bases, the J end lost 3 bases, and 8 bases lay between the germline ends. The CDR3 totals 14 residues. CDR3 sequence: CATSRDLAEETQYF. CDR3 nucleotides: TGTGCCACCAGCAGAGATTTAGCAGAAGAGACCCAGTACTTC.

This clonotype was seen only a few times. The chain joins TRBV6-1 to TRBJ1-6; 7 bases are shared with TRBD1. V was pared by 9 bases and J by 8 bases, with 10 bases of the junction left unmatched. Per germline, CDR1 MNHNS and CDR2 SASEGT. This CDR3 has 14 residues. CDR3 bases: TGTGCCAGTTCGGACAGGTCCTTTTATTCACCCCTCCACTTT. Protein sequence: CASSDRSFYSPLHF.

This chain connects TRBV20-1 to TRBJ1-5, with 7 bases fitting TRBD1. Trimming removed 0 bases from V and 0 bases from J; junction bases left unmatched: 11. The CDR3 totals 18 residues. Germline values: CDR1 DFQATT, CDR2 SNEGSKA (reference sequence). The CDR3 region is CSARDRSTGVYSNQPQHF. Written as DNA, the CDR3 is TGCAGTGCTAGAGATCGGAGCACAGGGGTGTATAGCAATCAGCCCCAGCATTTT.

The CDR3 protein is CARKTVPNTEAFF. CDR3 in DNA: TGTGCCCGTAAGACAGTTCCTAACACTGAAGCTTTCTTT. The rearrangement joins TRBV30 to TRBJ1-1; the D gene is possibly TRBD1 (5 bases). Trimming pared 8 bases from V and 2 bases from J, leaving 15 bases between. Germline CDR1 is GTSNPN and CDR2 is SVGIG (reference sequence). The CDR3 covers 13 residues.

The J gene is TRBJ2-2, the V gene TRBV5-1; no firm D call. Germline loops: CDR1 SGHRS, CDR2 YFSETQ. Between the trimmed V and J ends, which lost 0 bases and 1 base, there was a span of 4 bases. CDR3 length equals 14 residues. The CDR3 reads CASSLDGNTGELFF. The CDR3 DNA follows: TGCGCCAGCAGCTTGGATGGGAACACCGGGGAGCTGTTTTTT.

The J gene is TRBJ1-2, the V gene TRBV20-1; 11 nucleotides agree with TRBD1. The junction had 7 bases not matched to a gene; V was cut back by 6 bases and J by 7 bases. CDR3 length: 13 residues. Germline V CDR1 and CDR2: DFQATT, SNEGSKA (reference sequence). The CDR3 DNA is TGCAGTGCCATAGGACAGGGGGCCCTTGGCTACACCTTC. It is translated as CSAIGQGALGYTF.

This chain links TRBV30 with TRBJ1-5; D not resolved. The CDR3 sequence is 14 residues long. Looked up from germline, CDR1 is GTSNPN and CDR2 is SVGIG (reference sequence). Trimming took off 2 bases at V and 0 bases at J, with 8 bases between the two ends. CDR3: CAWSLGSSNQPQHF. In DNA form, the CDR3 reads TGTGCCTGGAGTCTTGGATCTAGCAATCAGCCCCAGCATTTT.

The chain employs TRBV6-5 and TRBJ2-1; 8 bases match TRBD1. This CDR3 is 14 amino acids long. V trimming: 7 bases; J trimming: 2 bases; junction bases outside the gene matches: 4. From germline, CDR1 is MNHEY and CDR2 SVGAGI. CDR3 residues: CASTPDRAYNEQFF. In nucleotides, the CDR3 is TGTGCCAGCACCCCGGACAGGGCCTACAATGAGCAGTTCTTC.

The rearrangement uses TRBV30 and TRBJ2-3, with 7 bases lining up with TRBD2. Germline loops: CDR1 GTSNPN, CDR2 SVGIG (reference sequence). This CDR3 region has 16 residues. The V and J ends lost 0 bases and 2 bases, in that order; junction bases with no gene match: 8. CDR3: CAWSVGVAGLTDTQYF. The CDR3 nucleotides read TGTGCCTGGAGTGTAGGAGTAGCGGGCCTCACAGATACGCAGTATTTT.

The V gene is TRBV9, the J gene TRBJ1-3; no clear D. Trimming stripped 0 bases from V and 9 bases from J, with 10 bases between. Germline CDR1 and CDR2: SGDLS and YYNGEE. The CDR3 loop spans 13 amino acids. This chain's CDR3 is CASSVGGGSTIYF. The CDR3 region has the DNA TGTGCCAGCAGCGTAGGGGGTGGGAGCACCATATATTTT.